The 26 T cell receptor beta chains presented below share a single source sample, sequenced in a study of blood T cells in healthy people across ages. The use of a sample-barcoded 5' primer and a J-beta primer mix characterized a second PCR of roughly 7 to 11 cycles. TCRdb recomputed calls from the 5' RACE reads with MiXCR, one row per CDR3 protein. The data show roughly 500,000 distinct CDR3 sequences, roughly 28% seen once. The sequenced sample consisted of blood. All receptors come from a woman aged 70-85 years in good health.

The chain links TRBV9 to TRBJ1-1; 8 positions agree with TRBD1. CDR3 length equals 15 residues. Germline V gene sequence: CDR1 SGDLS, CDR2 YYNGEE. V gave up 2 bases and J gave up 3 bases; unmatched junction bases: 6. The CDR3 here is CASSVPQGGDTEAFF. Written as DNA, the CDR3 is TGTGCCAGCAGCGTCCCACAGGGGGGGGACACTGAAGCTTTCTTT.

This clonotype was detected a few times. The V and J genes are TRBV20-1 and TRBJ1-4; maybe TRBD1 (5 bases). V lost 0 bases and J 5 bases, leaving 13 bases between the germline ends. This CDR3 is built from 15 residues. CDR1 and CDR2 from the germline V gene are DFQATT and SNEGSKA (reference sequence). The CDR3 bases are TGCAGTGCTAGAGATCAAAGGGGTGCCAATGAAAAACTGTTTTTT. It is translated as CSARDQRGANEKLFF.

Concerning this clonotype: Germline and junction disagree at one end, which may indicate a read error. The rearrangement links TRBV7-2 to TRBJ2-5; a weak D match, TRBD2 (6 bases). Germline V gives CDR1 SGHTA, CDR2 FQGNSA. CDR3 length: 14 amino acids. DNA of the CDR3: TGTGCCAGCAGCTTGGAGGGTTTCAAAGAGACCCAGCACTTC. It encodes CASSLEGFKETQHF.

CDR3 DNA sequence: TGCAGTGCTAGTCACGTGGGGGAGGGGACCCAGTACTTC. Protein sequence: CSASHVGEGTQYF. J is TRBJ2-5 and V is TRBV20-1, with 7 bases lining up with TRBD2. The junction had 8 bases not matched to a gene; V was cut back by 3 bases and J by 7 bases. The CDR3 covers 13 residues. Germline values: CDR1 DFQATT, CDR2 SNEGSKA (reference sequence).

This clonotype came up a few times. The chain joins TRBV12-3 or TRBV12-4 to TRBJ2-2, with 9 bases that match TRBD1. The ends lost 10 bases at V and 5 bases at J; junction bases unmatched: 5. This CDR3 is 13 amino acids long. As DNA, the CDR3 is TGTGCCACCTCGACAGGGGGAACCGGGGAGCTGTTTTTT. This encodes CATSTGGTGELFF.

This clonotype was counted between two and nine times. The genes are TRBV5-5 and TRBJ1-1, with unresolved D. Trimming took 1 base from V and 0 from J, leaving 16 bases between them. This CDR3 has 17 residues. Germline V gene sequence: CDR1 SGHKS, CDR2 YYEKEE (reference sequence). The CDR3 region has the DNA TGTGCCAGCAGCTTGCTTGGGTTGGTCAGTCTGAACACTGAAGCTTTCTTT. This sequence encodes CASSLLGLVSLNTEAFF.

This sequence joins TRBV18 and TRBJ2-7; weak D call: TRBD1 (6 bases). The J call is doubtful: the DNA matches TRBJ2-1 better. This CDR3 is 15 amino acids long. From germline, CDR1 is KGHSH and CDR2 LQKENI. The CDR3, as DNA: TGTGCCAGCTCAAGGGGGAGCCAAGCCTACAATGAGCAGTTCTTC. This translates into CASSRGSQAYNEQFF.

This CDR3 reads CASSRLPGAGETQYF. In nucleotides, the CDR3 is TGTGCCAGCAGCCGCTTACCTGGGGCAGGGGAGACCCAGTACTTC. The chain employs TRBV7-2 and TRBJ2-5, with a weak D call TRBD1 (5 bases). The germline V and J ends were trimmed by 5 bases and 5 bases, with 18 bases remaining between them. This CDR3 has 15 residues. The V gene's germline CDR1 is SGHTA and CDR2 FQGNSA.

V and J are TRBV2 and TRBJ1-4; 7 bases fit TRBD1. J was trimmed by 4 bases and V by 2 bases; bases with no gene match: 4. The CDR3 contains 15 residues. The germline CDR1 and CDR2 sequences are SNHLY and FYNNEI. This chain's CDR3 is CASSERGQINEKLFF. CDR3 in DNA: TGTGCCAGCAGTGAAAGGGGACAGATTAATGAAAAACTGTTTTTT.

To note about this clonotype: Germline is not matched at one junction end, which may reflect a read error. The chain links TRBV18 to TRBJ2-5, with TRBD1 identical over 9 bases. The end of the DNA aligns better with TRBJ2-7, so the J call may be wrong. The CDR3 loop spans 14 amino acids. From germline, CDR1 is KGHSH and CDR2 LQKENI. The CDR3 nucleotides are TGTGCCTGCTCGTTCGACAGGGGGACCTACGAGCAGTACTTC. Translation gives CACSFDRGTYEQYF.

This clonotype has just one count. The rearrangement joins TRBV9 to TRBJ2-3; 9 bases are shared with TRBD2. The germline CDR1 and CDR2 sequences are SGDLS and YYNGEE. The CDR3 has 17 residues. V shed 3 bases and J 2 bases; nucleotides not matched to a gene: 10. CDR3 region: CASSAPLLAGYTDTQYF. CDR3 nucleotides: TGTGCCAGCAGCGCCCCCTTACTAGCGGGCTACACAGATACGCAGTATTTT. Filled out from reference TRBV9 and TRBJ2-3, the complete variable domain reads DSGVTQTPKHLITATGQRVTLRCSPRSGDLSVYWYQQSLDQGLQFLIQYYNGEERAKGNILERFSAQQFPDLHSELNLSSLELGDSALYFCASSAPLLAGYTDTQYFGPGTRLTVL.

This clonotype was counted many times. At one end the junction does not follow the germline gene, possibly because of a read error. The chain joins TRBV5-1 to TRBJ2-5; 10 nucleotides match TRBD1. Germline lookup yields CDR1 SGHRS and CDR2 YFSETQ. The CDR3 sequence is 14 residues long. The CDR3 sequence: CASSLGQGEETQYF. CDR3 DNA sequence: TGTGCCAGCAGCTTAGGACAGGGGGAAGAGACCCAGTACTTC.

V usage is TRBV30 and J usage is TRBJ2-7; D gene ambiguous. There are 12 residues in the CDR3. CDR1 is GTSNPN and CDR2 is SVGIG in the germline V gene (reference sequence). V was clipped by 2 bases and J by 3 bases, with 8 bases between them. CDR3 sequence reads: CAWSNGVYEQYF. DNA of the CDR3: TGTGCCTGGAGTAACGGCGTCTACGAGCAGTACTTC.

This clonotype was counted between two and nine times. The J gene is TRBJ2-7, the V gene TRBV7-3; D is possibly TRBD1 or TRBD2 (5 bases each). CDR1 and CDR2 (germline): SGHTA, FQGTGA. The CDR3 length is 15 residues. Trimming pared 0 bases from V and 2 bases from J, leaving 11 bases between. The CDR3 spells CASSLTGDGTYEQYF. CDR3 sequence (DNA): TGTGCCAGCAGCTTAACCGGGGACGGGACCTACGAGCAGTACTTC.

The V call is TRBV7-2, the J call TRBJ2-6, with D possibly being TRBD2 (5 bases). Trimming shortened V by 5 bases and J by 2 bases, and 10 bases separated the two germline ends. This CDR3 has 15 residues. The germline V gene has CDR1 SGHTA and CDR2 FQGNSA. The CDR3 sequence is CASSRDGTGANVLTF. Here the CDR3 DNA reads TGTGCCAGCAGCCGCGACGGGACTGGGGCCAACGTCCTGACTTTC.

Only a few counts were recorded for this clonotype. The rearrangement uses TRBV7-2 and TRBJ1-2; D unclear. CDR3 length equals 14 residues. V gave up 2 bases and J gave up 4 bases, with 11 bases separating them. The germline CDR1 and CDR2 sequences are SGHTA and FQGNSA. This CDR3 reads CASSLLRVGYGYTF. Here the CDR3 DNA reads TGTGCCAGCAGCTTACTTCGGGTCGGCTATGGCTACACCTTC.

This clonotype came up a few times. The gene calls are TRBV7-2 and TRBJ2-1, with 10 nucleotides matching TRBD1. V trimming: 5 bases; J trimming: 6 bases; junction bases outside the gene matches: 13. Germline CDR1 SGHTA, CDR2 FQGNSA. The CDR3 loop spans 17 amino acids. CDR3 region: CASSRQGAITGGNEQFF. The CDR3 coding sequence is TGTGCCAGCAGCCGACAGGGGGCGATCACCGGTGGCAATGAGCAGTTCTTC.

This chain links TRBV5-1 with TRBJ2-2, with D unclear. CDR3 length: 16 amino acids. The V gene's germline CDR1 is SGHRS and CDR2 YFSETQ. Between the trimmed V and J ends, which lost 1 base and 0 bases, there was a span of 10 bases. The CDR3 DNA sequence: TGCGCCAGCAGCTTGATTTCAGGCCCGAACACCGGGGAGCTGTTTTTT. Residues: CASSLISGPNTGELFF.

This clonotype was observed a handful of times. The chain is built from TRBV18 and TRBJ2-7; weak D call: TRBD1 (6 bases). Trimming cost V 5 bases and J 3 bases, with 14 bases left between them. There are 14 residues in the CDR3. Germline V lookup: CDR1 KGHSH, CDR2 LQKENI. CDR3 loop: CASSDAGRGYEQYF. CDR3 nucleotide sequence: TGTGCCAGCTCAGATGCGGGCAGGGGCTACGAGCAGTACTTC.

The sample holds one count of this clonotype. The chain employs TRBV12-3 or TRBV12-4 and TRBJ1-2; D is possibly TRBD1 (6 bases). CDR3 length equals 15 residues. V dropped 6 bases and J dropped 4 bases, with 18 bases sitting between them. CDR3 sequence (DNA): TGTGCCAGCAGCCTCCCCGGACAGAGGAGCTATGGCTACACCTTC. This translates into CASSLPGQRSYGYTF.

The table lists this clonotype with a few counts. The gene calls are TRBV20-1 and TRBJ1-4, with D possibly being TRBD1 (5 bases). Per germline, CDR1 DFQATT and CDR2 SNEGSKA (reference sequence). The V gene lost 3 bases and the J gene lost 4 bases, with 9 bases spanning the gap. There are 13 residues in the CDR3. CDR3 loop: CSASQGLNEKLFF. In DNA, the CDR3 is TGCAGTGCTAGTCAGGGACTTAATGAAAAACTGTTTTTT.

This clonotype was found a few times. The J gene is TRBJ1-6, the V gene TRBV3-1; 8 bases match TRBD1. V shed 4 bases and J 5 bases; nucleotides not matched to a gene: 4. CDR3 length: 15 amino acids. Germline assignment: CDR1 LGHDT and CDR2 YNNKEL (reference sequence). The CDR3 DNA reads TGTGCCAGCAGCCCCGGGACAGGTGATAATTCACCCCTCCACTTT. Encoded protein: CASSPGTGDNSPLHF.

The chain links TRBV18 to TRBJ2-7; 9 positions match TRBD1. The CDR3 is made up of 16 amino acids. Trimming at V came to 4 bases and at J to 5 bases, leaving 12 bases not matched to a gene. Per the germline V gene, CDR1 is KGHSH and CDR2 is LQKENI. The CDR3 is CASSLFASRTGDEQYF. The DNA for the CDR3 is TGTGCCAGCTCACTTTTCGCTTCCCGGACAGGGGACGAGCAGTACTTC.

This clonotype was found a few times. The chain uses TRBV4-3 and TRBJ2-5; D might be TRBD2 (5 bases). Trimming took off 2 bases at V and 1 base at J, with 14 bases between the two ends. In germline, CDR1 is LGHNA, CDR2 YSLEER. The CDR3 totals 16 residues. CDR3 loop: CASSQQPWTSQETQYF. DNA for the CDR3: TGCGCCAGCAGCCAACAACCGTGGACTTCCCAAGAGACCCAGTACTTC.

This clonotype was seen a few times. The chain recombines TRBV6-2 or TRBV6-3 with TRBJ2-1; no firm D call. This CDR3 has 13 amino acids. Germline values: CDR1 MNHEY, CDR2 SVGEGT. V lost 10 bases, J lost 2 bases, and 12 bases lay in between. This chain's CDR3 is CATIESTYNEQFF. CDR3 nucleotides: TGTGCCACTATTGAATCCACCTACAATGAGCAGTTCTTC.

The rearrangement joins TRBV21-1 to TRBJ1-1; the table's D call, TRBD1, was not checked against the DNA. TRBV21-1 is a pseudogene locus. The CDR3 has 16 amino acids. CDR3 amino acids: CASSKNLGQGPTEAFF. The DNA for the CDR3 is TGTGCCAGCAGCAAAAACCTGGGACAGGGCCCCACTGAAGCTTTCTTT.